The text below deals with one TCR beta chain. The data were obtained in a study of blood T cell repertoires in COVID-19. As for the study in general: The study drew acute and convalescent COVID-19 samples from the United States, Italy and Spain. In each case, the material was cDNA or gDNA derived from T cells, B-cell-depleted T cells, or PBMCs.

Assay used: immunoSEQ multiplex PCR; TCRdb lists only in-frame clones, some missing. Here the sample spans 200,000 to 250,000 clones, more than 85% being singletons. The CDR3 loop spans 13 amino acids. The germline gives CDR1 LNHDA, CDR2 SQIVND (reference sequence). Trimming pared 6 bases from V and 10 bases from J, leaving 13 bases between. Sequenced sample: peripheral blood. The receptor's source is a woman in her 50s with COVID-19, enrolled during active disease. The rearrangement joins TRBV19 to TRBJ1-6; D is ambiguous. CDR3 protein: CASREGLPSPLHF. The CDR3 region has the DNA TGTGCCAGTAGGGAGGGCCTACCCTCACCCCTCCACTTT.